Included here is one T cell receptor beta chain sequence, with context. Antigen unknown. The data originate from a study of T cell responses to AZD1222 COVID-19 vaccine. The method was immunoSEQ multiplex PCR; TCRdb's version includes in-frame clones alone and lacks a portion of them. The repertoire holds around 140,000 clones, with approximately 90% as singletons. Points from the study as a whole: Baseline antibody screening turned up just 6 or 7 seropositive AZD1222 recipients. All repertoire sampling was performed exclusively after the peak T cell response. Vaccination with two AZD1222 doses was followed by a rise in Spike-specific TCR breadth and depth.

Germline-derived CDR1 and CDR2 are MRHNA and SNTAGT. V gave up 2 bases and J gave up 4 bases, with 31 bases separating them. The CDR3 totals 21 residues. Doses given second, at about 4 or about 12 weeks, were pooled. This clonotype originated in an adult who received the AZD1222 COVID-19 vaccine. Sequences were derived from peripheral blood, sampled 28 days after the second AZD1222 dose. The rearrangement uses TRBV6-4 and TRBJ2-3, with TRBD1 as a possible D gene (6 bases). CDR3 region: CASSDQTPTGAPDSLPDTQYF. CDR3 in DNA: TGTGCCAGCAGTGACCAAACCCCGACAGGCGCACCCGATAGTCTCCCAGATACGCAGTATTTT.